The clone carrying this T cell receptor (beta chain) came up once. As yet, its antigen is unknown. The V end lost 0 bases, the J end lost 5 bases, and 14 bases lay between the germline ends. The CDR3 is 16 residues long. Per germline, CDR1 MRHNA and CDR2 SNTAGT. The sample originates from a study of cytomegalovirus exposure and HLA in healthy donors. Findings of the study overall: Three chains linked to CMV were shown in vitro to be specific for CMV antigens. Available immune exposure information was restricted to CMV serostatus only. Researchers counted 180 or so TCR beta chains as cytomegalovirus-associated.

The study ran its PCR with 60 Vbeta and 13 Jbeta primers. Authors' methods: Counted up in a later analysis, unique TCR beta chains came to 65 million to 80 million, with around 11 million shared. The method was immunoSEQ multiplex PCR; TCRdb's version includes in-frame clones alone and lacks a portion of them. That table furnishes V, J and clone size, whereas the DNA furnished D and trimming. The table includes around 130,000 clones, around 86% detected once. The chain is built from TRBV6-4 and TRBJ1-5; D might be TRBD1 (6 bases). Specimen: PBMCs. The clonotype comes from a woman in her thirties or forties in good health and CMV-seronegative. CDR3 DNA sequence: TGTGCCAGCAGTGACTCGGGGAAGGGGGATCATCAGCCCCAGCATTTT. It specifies CASSDSGKGDHQPQHF.